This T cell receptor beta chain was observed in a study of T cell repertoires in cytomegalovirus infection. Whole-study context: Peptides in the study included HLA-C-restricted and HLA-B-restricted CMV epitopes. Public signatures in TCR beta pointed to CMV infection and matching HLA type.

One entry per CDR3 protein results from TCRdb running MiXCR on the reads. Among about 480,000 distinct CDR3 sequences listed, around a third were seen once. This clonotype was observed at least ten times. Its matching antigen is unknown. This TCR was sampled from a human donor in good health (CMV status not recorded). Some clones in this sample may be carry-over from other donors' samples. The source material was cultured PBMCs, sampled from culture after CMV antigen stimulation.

The CDR3 spells CASSLEIQGGCTF. The CDR3 coding sequence is TGTGCCAGCAGCTTAGAGATCCAAGGAGGGTGCACCTTC. The rearrangement uses TRBV7-8 and TRBJ1-2; D gene unclear. Germline V lookup: CDR1 SGHVS, CDR2 FQNEAQ. CDR3 length: 13 amino acids. V gave up 1 base and J gave up 13 bases, with 16 bases separating them.